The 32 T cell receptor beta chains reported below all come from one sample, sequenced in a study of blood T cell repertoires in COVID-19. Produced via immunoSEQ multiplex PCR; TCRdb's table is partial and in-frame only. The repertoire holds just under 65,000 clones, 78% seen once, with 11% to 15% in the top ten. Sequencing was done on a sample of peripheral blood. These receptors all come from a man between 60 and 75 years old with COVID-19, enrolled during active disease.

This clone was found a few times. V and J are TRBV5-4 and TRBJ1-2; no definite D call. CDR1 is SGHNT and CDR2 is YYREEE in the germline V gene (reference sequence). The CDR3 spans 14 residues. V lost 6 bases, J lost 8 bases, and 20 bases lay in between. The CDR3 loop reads CASTTPRESKGYTF. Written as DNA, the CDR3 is TGTGCCAGCACGACTCCACGGGAGTCGAAAGGCTACACCTTC.

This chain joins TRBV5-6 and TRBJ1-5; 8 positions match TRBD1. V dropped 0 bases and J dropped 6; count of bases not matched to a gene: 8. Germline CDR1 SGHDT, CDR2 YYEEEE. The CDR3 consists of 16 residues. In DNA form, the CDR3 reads TGTGCCAGCAGCTTGGCCGGACAGGGTATGATTCAGCCCCAGCATTTT. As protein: CASSLAGQGMIQPQHF.

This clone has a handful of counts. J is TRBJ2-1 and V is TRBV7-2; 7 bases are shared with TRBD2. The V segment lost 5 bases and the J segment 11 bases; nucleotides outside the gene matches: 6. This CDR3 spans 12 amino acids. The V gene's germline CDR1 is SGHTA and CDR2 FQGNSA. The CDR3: CASSGIGTKQFF. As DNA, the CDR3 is TGTGCCAGCAGCGGCATCGGGACTAAGCAGTTCTTC.

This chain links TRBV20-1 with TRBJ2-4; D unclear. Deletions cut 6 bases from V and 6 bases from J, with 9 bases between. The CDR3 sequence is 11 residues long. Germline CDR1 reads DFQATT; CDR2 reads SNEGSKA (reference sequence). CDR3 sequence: CSARRLNIQYF. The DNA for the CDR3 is TGCAGTGCGAGGCGTCTAAACATTCAGTACTTC.

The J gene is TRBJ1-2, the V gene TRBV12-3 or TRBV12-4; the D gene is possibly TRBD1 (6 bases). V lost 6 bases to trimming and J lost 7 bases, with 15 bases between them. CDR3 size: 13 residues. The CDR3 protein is CASSLNWGRGYTF. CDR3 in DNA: TGTGCCAGCAGCCTCAATTGGGGGCGTGGCTACACCTTC.

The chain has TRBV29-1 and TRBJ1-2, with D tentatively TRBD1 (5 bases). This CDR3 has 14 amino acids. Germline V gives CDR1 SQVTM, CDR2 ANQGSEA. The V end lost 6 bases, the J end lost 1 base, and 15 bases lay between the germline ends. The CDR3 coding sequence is TGCAGCGTGAAACGACAGTCCCTTAACTATGGCTACACCTTC. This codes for CSVKRQSLNYGYTF.

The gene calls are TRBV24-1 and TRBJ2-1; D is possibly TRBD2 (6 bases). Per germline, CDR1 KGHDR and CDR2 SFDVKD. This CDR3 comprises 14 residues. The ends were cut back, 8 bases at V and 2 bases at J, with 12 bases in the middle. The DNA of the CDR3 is TGTGCCACCACCGAGGGAGGCCCCTACAATGAGCAGTTCTTC. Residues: CATTEGGPYNEQFF.

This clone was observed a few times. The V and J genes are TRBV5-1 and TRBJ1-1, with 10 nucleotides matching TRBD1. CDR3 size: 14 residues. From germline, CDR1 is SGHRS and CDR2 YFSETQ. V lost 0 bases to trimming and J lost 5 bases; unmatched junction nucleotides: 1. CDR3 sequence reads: CASSLGGQGTEAFF. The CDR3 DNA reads TGCGCCAGCAGCTTGGGGGGACAGGGGACTGAAGCTTTCTTT.

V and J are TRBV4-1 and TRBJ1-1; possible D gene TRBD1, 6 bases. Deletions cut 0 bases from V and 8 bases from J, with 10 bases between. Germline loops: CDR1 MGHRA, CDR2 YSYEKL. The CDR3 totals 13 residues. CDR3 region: CASSQEPGAEAFF. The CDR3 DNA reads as TGCGCCAGCAGCCAAGAACCAGGGGCCGAAGCTTTCTTT.

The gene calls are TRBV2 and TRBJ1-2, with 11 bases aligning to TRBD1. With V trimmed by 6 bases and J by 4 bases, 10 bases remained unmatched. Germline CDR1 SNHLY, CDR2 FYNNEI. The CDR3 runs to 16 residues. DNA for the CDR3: TGTGCCAGCAGAGAAACCGGGACAGGGGGGTCCTATGGCTACACCTTC. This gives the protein CASRETGTGGSYGYTF.

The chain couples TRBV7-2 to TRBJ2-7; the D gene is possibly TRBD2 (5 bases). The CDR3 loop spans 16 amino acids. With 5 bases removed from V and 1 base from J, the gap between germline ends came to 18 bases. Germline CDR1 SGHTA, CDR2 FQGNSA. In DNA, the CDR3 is TGTGCCAGCAGCCAGGCGGGTGTCGGGTTTTCCTACGAGCAGTACTTC. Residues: CASSQAGVGFSYEQYF. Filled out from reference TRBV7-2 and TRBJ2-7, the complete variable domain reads GAGVSQSPSNKVTEKGKDVELRCDPISGHTALYWYRQSLGQGLEFLIYFQGNSAPDKSGLPSDRFSAERTGGSVSTLTIQRTQQEDSAVYLCASSQAGVGFSYEQYFGPGTRLTVT.

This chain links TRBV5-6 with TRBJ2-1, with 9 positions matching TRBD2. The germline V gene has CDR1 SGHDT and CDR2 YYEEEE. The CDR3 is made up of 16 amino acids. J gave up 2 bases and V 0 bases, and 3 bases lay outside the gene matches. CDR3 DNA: TGTGCCAGCAGCTTGGAAGCGGGGGGAACCTACAATGAGCAGTTCTTC. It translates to CASSLEAGGTYNEQFF.

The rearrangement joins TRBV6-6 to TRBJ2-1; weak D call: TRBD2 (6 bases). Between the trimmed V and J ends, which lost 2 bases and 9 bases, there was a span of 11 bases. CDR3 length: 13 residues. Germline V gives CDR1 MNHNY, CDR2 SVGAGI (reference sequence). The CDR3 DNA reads TGTGCCAGCAGTTACCAATGGACTACTGAGCAGTTCTTC. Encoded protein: CASSYQWTTEQFF.

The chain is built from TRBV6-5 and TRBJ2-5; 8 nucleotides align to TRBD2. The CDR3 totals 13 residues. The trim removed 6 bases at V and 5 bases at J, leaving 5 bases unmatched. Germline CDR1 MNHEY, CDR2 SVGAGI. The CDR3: CASRGLAEETQYF. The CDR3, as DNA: TGTGCCAGCAGAGGACTAGCAGAGGAGACCCAGTACTTC.

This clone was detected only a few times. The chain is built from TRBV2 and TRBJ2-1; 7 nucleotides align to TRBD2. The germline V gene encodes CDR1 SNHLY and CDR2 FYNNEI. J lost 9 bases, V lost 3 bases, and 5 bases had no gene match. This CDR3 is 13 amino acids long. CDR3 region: CASSDTGEGEQFF. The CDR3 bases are TGTGCCAGCAGTGACACGGGGGAGGGTGAGCAGTTCTTC.

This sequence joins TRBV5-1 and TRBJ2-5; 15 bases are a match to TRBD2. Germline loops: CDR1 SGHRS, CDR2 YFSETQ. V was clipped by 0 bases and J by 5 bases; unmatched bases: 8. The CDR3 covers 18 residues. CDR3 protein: CASSLGPPGLAGGETQYF. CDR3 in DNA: TGCGCCAGCAGCTTGGGCCCCCCGGGACTAGCGGGAGGTGAGACCCAGTACTTC.

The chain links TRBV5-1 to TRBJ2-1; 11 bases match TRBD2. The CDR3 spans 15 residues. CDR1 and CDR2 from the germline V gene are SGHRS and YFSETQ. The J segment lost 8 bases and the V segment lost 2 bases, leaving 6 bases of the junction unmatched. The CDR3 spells CASSLTSGSGYEQFF. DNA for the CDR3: TGCGCCAGCAGCTTAACTAGCGGGAGTGGCTATGAGCAGTTCTTC.

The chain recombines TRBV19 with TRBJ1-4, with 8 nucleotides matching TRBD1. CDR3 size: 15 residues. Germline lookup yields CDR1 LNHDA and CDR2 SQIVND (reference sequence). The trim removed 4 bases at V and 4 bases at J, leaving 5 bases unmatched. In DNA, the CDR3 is TGTGCCAGTAGTACGTCAGGGGGCGATAATGAAAAACTGTTTTTT. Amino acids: CASSTSGGDNEKLFF.

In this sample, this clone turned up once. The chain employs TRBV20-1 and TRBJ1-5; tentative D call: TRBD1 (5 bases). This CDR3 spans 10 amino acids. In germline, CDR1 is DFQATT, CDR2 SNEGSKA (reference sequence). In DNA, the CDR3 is TGCAGCCGAAGGGGTCAGCCCCAGCATTTT. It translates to CSRRGQPQHF.

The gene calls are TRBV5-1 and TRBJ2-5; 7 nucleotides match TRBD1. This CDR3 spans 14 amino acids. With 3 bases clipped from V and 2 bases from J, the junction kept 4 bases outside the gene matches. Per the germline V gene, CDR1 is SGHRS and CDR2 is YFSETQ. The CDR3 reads CASSYRGQQETQYF. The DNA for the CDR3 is TGCGCCAGCAGCTACAGGGGCCAACAAGAGACCCAGTACTTC.

In nucleotides, the CDR3 is TGTGCCAGCAGCTTAGGACTAGCGGGGGTCGGGGAGACCCAGTACTTC. This encodes CASSLGLAGVGETQYF. This rearrangement joins TRBV11-2 to TRBJ2-5; 12 bases match TRBD2. The CDR3 is 16 residues long. With V trimmed by 1 base and J by 5 bases, 5 bases remained unmatched. The germline V gene has CDR1 SGHAT and CDR2 FQNNGV.

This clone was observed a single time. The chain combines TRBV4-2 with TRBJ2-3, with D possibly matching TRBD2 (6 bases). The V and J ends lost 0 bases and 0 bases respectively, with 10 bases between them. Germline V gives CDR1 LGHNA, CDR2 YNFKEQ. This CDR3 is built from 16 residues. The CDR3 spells CASSQEGTYSTDTQYF. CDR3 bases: TGTGCCAGCAGCCAAGAGGGGACTTACAGCACAGATACGCAGTATTTT.

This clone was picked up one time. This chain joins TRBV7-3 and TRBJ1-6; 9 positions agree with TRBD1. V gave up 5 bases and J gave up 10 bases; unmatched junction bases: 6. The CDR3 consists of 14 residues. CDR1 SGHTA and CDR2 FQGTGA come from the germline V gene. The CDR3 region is CASSPGQGGSPLHF. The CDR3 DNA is TGTGCCAGCAGCCCGGGACAGGGTGGATCACCCCTCCACTTT.

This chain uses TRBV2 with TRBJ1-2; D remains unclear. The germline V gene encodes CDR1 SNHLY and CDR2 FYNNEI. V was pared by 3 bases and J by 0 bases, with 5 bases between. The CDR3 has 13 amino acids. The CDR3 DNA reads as TGTGCCAGCAGTGACGAGGCTAACTATGGCTACACCTTC. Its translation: CASSDEANYGYTF. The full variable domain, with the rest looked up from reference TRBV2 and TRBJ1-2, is EPEVTQTPSHQVTQMGQEVILRCVPISNHLYFYWYRQILGQKVEFLVSFYNNEISEKSEIFDDQFSVERPDGSNFTLKIRSTKLEDSAMYFCASSDEANYGYTFGSGTRLTVV.

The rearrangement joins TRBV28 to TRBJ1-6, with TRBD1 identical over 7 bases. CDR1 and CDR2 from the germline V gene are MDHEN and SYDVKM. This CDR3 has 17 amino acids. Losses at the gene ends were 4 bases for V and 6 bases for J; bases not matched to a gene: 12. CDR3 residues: CASSYSPRQGGNSPLHF. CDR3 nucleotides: TGTGCCAGCAGTTATTCCCCCCGACAGGGAGGTAATTCACCCCTCCACTTT.

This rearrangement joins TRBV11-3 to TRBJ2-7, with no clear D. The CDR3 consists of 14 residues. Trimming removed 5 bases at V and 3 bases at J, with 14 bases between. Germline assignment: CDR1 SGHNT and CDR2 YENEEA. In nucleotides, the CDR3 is TGTGCCAGCAGCCCCCACCGAGATTACTACGAGCAGTACTTC. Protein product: CASSPHRDYYEQYF.

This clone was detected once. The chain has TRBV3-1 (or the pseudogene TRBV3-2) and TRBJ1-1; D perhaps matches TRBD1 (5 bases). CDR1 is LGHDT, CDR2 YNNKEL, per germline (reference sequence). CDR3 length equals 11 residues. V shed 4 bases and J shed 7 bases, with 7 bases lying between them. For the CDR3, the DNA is TGTGCCAGCAGCCTCGACAGTGAAGCTTTCTTT. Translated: CASSLDSEAFF.

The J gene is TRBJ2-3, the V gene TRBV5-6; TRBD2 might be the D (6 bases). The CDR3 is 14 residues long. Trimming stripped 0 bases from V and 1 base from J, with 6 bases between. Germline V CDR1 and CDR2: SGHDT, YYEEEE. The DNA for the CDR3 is TGTGCCAGCAGCTTGGCTAGCGGCACAGATACGCAGTATTTT. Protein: CASSLASGTDTQYF.

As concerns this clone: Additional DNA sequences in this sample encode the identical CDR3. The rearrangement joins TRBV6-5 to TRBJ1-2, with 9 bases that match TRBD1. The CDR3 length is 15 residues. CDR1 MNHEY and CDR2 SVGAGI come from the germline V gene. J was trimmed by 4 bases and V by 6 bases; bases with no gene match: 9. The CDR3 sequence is CASRSTGGAGYGYTF. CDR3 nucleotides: TGTGCCAGCAGGTCCACAGGGGGCGCTGGCTATGGCTACACCTTC.

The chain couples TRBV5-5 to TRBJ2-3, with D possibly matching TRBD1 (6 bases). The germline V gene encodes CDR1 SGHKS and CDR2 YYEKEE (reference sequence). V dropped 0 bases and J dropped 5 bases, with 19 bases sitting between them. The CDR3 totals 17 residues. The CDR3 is CASSLEWPGDFGDTQYF. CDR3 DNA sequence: TGTGCCAGCAGCTTGGAATGGCCAGGGGATTTCGGAGATACGCAGTATTTT.

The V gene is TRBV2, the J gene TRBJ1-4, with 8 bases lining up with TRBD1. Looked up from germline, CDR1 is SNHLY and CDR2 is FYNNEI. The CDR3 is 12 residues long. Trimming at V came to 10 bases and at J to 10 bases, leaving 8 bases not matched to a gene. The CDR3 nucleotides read TGTGCCACCCGACAGGGGAGAGGAAAACTGTTTTTT. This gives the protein CATRQGRGKLFF.

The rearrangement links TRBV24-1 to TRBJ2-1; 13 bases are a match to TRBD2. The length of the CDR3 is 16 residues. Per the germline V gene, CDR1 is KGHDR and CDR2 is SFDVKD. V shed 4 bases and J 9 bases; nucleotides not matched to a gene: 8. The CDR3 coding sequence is TGTGCCACCAGTGAACTGGGACTAGCGGGGCCTCCTGAGCAGTTCTTC. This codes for CATSELGLAGPPEQFF.